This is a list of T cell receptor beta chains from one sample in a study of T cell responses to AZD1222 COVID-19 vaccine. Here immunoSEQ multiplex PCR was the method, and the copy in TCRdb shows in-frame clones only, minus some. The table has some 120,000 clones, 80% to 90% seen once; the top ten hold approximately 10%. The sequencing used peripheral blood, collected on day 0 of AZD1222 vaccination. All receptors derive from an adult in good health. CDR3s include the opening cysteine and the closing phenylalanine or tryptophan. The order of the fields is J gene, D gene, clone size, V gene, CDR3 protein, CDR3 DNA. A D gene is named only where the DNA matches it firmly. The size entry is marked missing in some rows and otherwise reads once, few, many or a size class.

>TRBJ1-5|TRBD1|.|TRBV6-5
CASSYDRANQPQHF
TGTGCCAGCAGTTACGACAGGGCCAATCAGCCCCAGCATTTT
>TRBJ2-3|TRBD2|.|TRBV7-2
CASGPSGGPPDTQYF
TGTGCCAGCGGACCTAGCGGGGGGCCCCCGGATACGCAGTATTTT
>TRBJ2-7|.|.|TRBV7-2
CASSLTTLNEQYF
TGTGCCAGCAGCTTAACAACATTGAACGAGCAGTACTTC
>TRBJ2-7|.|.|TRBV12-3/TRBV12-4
CASSSGPSYEQYF
TGTGCCAGCAGTTCCGGCCCTTCCTACGAGCAGTACTTC
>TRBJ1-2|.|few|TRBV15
CATSRGGTGGYGYTF
TGTGCCACCAGCAGAGGGGGGACCGGGGGTTATGGCTACACCTTC
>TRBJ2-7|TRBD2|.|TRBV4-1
CASSLQLAGSYEQYF
TGCGCCAGCAGCCTACAACTAGCGGGGAGTTACGAGCAGTACTTC
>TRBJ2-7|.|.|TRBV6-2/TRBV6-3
CASSYGTGNEQYF
TGTGCCAGCAGTTACGGGACGGGAAACGAGCAGTACTTC
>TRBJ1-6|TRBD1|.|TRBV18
CASSPDRGPTQAPPNSPLHF
TGTGCCAGCTCACCCGACAGGGGGCCCACCCAGGCTCCGCCAAATTCACCCCTCCACTTT
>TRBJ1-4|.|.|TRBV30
CAWRLTGSNEKLFF
TGTGCCTGGAGGTTAACCGGCTCGAACGAAAAACTGTTTTTT
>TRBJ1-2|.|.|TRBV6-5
CAAGGRDRNGYTF
TGTGCCGCTGGCGGTAGGGATCGGAATGGCTACACCTTC